The sequence of this T cell receptor beta chain was determined in a study of CD8+ T cells in alopecia areata. After isolation, RNA underwent reverse transcription to generate cDNA as the sequencing template. The method was immunoSEQ multiplex PCR; TCRdb's version includes in-frame clones alone and lacks a portion of them. The sample yields approximately 180,000 clones, about 48% seen once. Treatment of the sample: oral pan-JAK inhibitor, 5-10 mg twice daily. Trimming removed 4 bases at V and 16 bases at J, with 23 bases between. There are 15 residues in the CDR3. Germline V gene data show CDR1 as SGHDN and CDR2 as FVKESK.

The TCR originated in a human donor with alopecia areata. The chain employs TRBV14 and TRBJ1-6; D is perhaps TRBD1 (5 bases). The sample here was CD8+ T cells sorted from blood, taken at week 24, from a patient treated with tofacitinib. The CDR3 loop reads CASSLHGAEEGSLHF. The CDR3 DNA is TGTGCCAGCAGCCTTCACGGGGCCGAGGAGGGCTCTCTCCACTTT.